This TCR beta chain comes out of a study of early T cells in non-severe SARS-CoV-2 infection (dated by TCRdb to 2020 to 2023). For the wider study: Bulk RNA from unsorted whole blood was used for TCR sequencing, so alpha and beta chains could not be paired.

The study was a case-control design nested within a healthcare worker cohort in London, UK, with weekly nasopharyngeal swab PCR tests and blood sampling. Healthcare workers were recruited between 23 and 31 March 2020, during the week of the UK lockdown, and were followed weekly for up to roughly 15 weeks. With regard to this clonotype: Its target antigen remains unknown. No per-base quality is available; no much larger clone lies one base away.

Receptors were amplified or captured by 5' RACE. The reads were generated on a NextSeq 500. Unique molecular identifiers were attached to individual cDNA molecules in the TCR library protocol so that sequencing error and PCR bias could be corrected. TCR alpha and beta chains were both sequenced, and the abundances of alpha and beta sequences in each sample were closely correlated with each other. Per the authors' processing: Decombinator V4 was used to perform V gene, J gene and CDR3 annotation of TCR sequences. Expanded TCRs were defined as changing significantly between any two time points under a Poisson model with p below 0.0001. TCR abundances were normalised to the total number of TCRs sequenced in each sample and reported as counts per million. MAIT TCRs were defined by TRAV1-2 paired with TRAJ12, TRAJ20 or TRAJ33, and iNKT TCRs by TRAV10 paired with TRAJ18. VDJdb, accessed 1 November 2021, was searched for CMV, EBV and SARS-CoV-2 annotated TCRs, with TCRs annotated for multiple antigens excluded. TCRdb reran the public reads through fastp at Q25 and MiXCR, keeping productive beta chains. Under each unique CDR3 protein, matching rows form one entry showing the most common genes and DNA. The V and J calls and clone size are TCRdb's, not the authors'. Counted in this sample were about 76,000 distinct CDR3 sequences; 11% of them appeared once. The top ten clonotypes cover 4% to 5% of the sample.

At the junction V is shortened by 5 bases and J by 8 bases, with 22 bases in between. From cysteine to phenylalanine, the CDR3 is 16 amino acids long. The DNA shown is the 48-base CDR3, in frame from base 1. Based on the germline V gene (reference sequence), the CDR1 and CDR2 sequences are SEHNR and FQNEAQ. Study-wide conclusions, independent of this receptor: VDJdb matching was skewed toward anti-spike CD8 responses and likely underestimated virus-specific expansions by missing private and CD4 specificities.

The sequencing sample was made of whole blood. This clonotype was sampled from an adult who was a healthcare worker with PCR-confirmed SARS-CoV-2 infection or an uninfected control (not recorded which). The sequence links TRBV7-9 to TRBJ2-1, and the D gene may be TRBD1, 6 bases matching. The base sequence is TGTGCCAGCAGCGCCTACAGGGAGATCAGAGGCGATGAGCAGTTCTTC. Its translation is CASSAYREIRGDEQFF.